A selection of T cell receptor beta chains follows, all from one sample in a study of cytomegalovirus exposure and HLA in healthy donors. Clones were sequenced by immunoSEQ multiplex PCR, and TCRdb holds only the in-frame ones, with some missing. Among around 180,000 clones, more than 65% were seen once, and the ten largest hold 0.5% to 0.55%. The sequenced sample was PBMCs. These receptors all come from a woman aged 45-65 years in good health and CMV-seronegative. CDR3s include the opening cysteine and the closing phenylalanine or tryptophan. The D gene is left open where the match is weak.

v_call: TRBV10-2; d_call: TRBD2; cdr3_aa: CASSGGTSGGVVSYEQYF
v_call: TRBV5-6; d_call: NA; cdr3_aa: CASSLWSGTEAFF
v_call: TRBV19; d_call: TRBD1; cdr3_aa: CASNAGQGYGYTF
v_call: TRBV4-2; d_call: NA; cdr3_aa: CASSQDPPSGNEQFF
v_call: TRBV30; d_call: NA; cdr3_aa: CAWSVLRNYGYTF
v_call: TRBV9; d_call: TRBD1; cdr3_aa: CASSTGGSDYGYTF
v_call: TRBV7-9; d_call: NA; cdr3_aa: CASSQTVPGVGGYTF
v_call: TRBV25-1; d_call: NA; cdr3_aa: CASSGAGQGAEAFF
v_call: TRBV20-1; d_call: NA; cdr3_aa: CSARWQETQYF
v_call: TRBV28; d_call: TRBD1; cdr3_aa: CASSLSTGTGKSHGYTF
v_call: TRBV6-5; d_call: TRBD2; cdr3_aa: CASSYSDSGGPDTQYF
v_call: TRBV2; d_call: TRBD1; cdr3_aa: CASSDRTGGSEAFF
v_call: TRBV27; d_call: TRBD1; cdr3_aa: CASSPGGNTEAFF
v_call: TRBV15; d_call: TRBD2; cdr3_aa: CATSRPPGLAGAFTGELFF
v_call: TRBV9; d_call: TRBD2; cdr3_aa: CASSRGLAERYQETQYF
v_call: TRBV5-1; d_call: TRBD2; cdr3_aa: CASSSVTSGVYQETQYF
v_call: TRBV19; d_call: TRBD2; cdr3_aa: CATRRSSGPRDNEQFF
v_call: TRBV7-3; d_call: NA; cdr3_aa: CASLALSRGRDYGYTF
v_call: TRBV9; d_call: TRBD2; cdr3_aa: CASSVGGGSPGDGELFF
v_call: TRBV10-3; d_call: TRBD2; cdr3_aa: CAISERTSGNIQYF
v_call: TRBV7-6; d_call: NA; cdr3_aa: CASSLATSTDTQYF
v_call: TRBV28; d_call: TRBD1; cdr3_aa: CSSCILGTGEQYF
v_call: TRBV7-2; d_call: NA; cdr3_aa: CASRRDGGEQAFF
v_call: TRBV4-1; d_call: TRBD1; cdr3_aa: CASSLTQGVGTNEKLFF
v_call: TRBV29-1; d_call: NA; cdr3_aa: CSVVGQFGNTIYF
v_call: TRBV11-3; d_call: TRBD1; cdr3_aa: CASSTGQGAAGANVLTF
v_call: TRBV28; d_call: NA; cdr3_aa: CASKLIDRDWTDTQYF
v_call: TRBV27; d_call: TRBD1; cdr3_aa: CASSAMDRFYGYTF
v_call: TRBV10-3; d_call: NA; cdr3_aa: CAISEEREKLFF
v_call: TRBV5-1; d_call: NA; cdr3_aa: CASSARTPINEKLFF
v_call: TRBV9; d_call: TRBD2; cdr3_aa: CASSRQAGGRQEQYF
v_call: TRBV5-4; d_call: TRBD2; cdr3_aa: CASSRGTAGGSYEQYF
v_call: TRBV10-3; d_call: NA; cdr3_aa: CAISAEVSNYGYTF
v_call: TRBV7-6; d_call: TRBD2; cdr3_aa: CASSLVASGGTDTQYF